The T cell receptor (beta chain) described here comes from a study of radiotherapy plus CTLA-4 blockade in lung cancer. Study-level information: Among enrolled patients, less than 20% responded and approximately 33% achieved disease control. Study-wide results and limits: Clones of tumor-derived TCRs expanded in blood after radiotherapy plus ipilimumab. Early clone dynamics of blood T cells, plus interferon-beta, reportedly predicted response best.

As to this clone: What it binds is not known.

Profiling relied on immunoSEQ multiplex PCR, and the TCRdb table lists in-frame clones only, not all of them. The sample gives about 94,000 clones, roughly 85% of which show up once; about a quarter is in the top ten. Deletions cut 6 bases from V and 0 bases from J, with 12 bases between. This CDR3 is built from 13 residues. The germline V gene has CDR1 SQVTM and CDR2 ANQGSEA. The sequencing used peripheral blood, collected from a patient treated with radiotherapy plus ipilimumab. The sequence derives from a human donor with non-small cell lung cancer that progressed on radiotherapy plus ipilimumab. The chain links TRBV29-1 to TRBJ2-7; unclear D gene. The CDR3 loop reads CSVLGPSSYEQYF. The CDR3, as DNA: TGCAGCGTGCTTGGGCCCAGCTCCTACGAGCAGTACTTC.